This T cell receptor (beta chain) originates from a study of blood T cell repertoires in COVID-19. Across the whole study: Acute-phase and convalescent COVID-19 samples originated in the United States, Italy and Spain.

V was trimmed by 3 bases and J by 7 bases, leaving 16 bases between them. Germline-derived CDR1 and CDR2 are KGHSH and LQKENI. The CDR3 sequence is 14 residues long. This study enrolled people aged 18 to 89 from under 25 US geographic areas. Donors in Cohort 3 who had recovered were those with two negative PCRs, healthcare professional clearance, or resolution of their symptoms. Only in-frame clones appear in the TCRdb table, and some are missing; sequencing was by immunoSEQ multiplex PCR. The sample has around 400,000 clones; 83% are singletons. The chain carries TRBV18 and TRBJ2-7, with D possibly matching TRBD2 (6 bases). The sequencing input was PBMCs or T cells enriched from blood (not recorded which). This TCR was recovered from a woman aged 45-65 years who had recovered from COVID-19. The CDR3 DNA is TGTGCCAGCTCACCCGAAGGGACGGCGGGGGAGCAGTACTTC. Amino acids: CASSPEGTAGEQYF.